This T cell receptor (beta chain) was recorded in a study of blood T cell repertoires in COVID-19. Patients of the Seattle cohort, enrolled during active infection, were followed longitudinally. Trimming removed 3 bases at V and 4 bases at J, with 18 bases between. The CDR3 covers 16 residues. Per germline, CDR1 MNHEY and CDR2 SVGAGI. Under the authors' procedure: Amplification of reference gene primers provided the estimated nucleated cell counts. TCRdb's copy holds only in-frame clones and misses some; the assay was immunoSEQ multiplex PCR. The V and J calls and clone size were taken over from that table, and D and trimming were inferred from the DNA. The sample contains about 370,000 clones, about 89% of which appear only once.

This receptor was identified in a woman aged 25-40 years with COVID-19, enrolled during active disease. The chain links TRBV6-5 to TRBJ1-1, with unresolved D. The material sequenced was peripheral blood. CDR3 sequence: CASSYSAMRGGTEAFF. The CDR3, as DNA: TGTGCCAGCAGTTATTCGGCCATGCGGGGAGGCACTGAAGCTTTCTTT.